The 11 T cell receptor beta chains in this list originate from one sample, sequenced in a study of immune cell composition in non-small cell lung cancer. The data were produced by immunoSEQ multiplex PCR, yet TCRdb's version contains in-frame clones alone and is incomplete. The table lists 1,500 to 2,000 clones, around 83% of them singletons, with 9.8% in the top ten. The sample taken for sequencing was lung tumor tissue. The source is a human donor with non-small cell lung cancer.

This clone came up a few times. V and J are TRBV11-1 and TRBJ1-2, with 8 bases fitting TRBD1. Unmatched junction bases numbered 8, after V lost 3 bases and J lost 5 bases. This CDR3 region has 15 residues. CDR1 and CDR2 from the germline V gene are SGHAT and FQDESV (reference sequence). The CDR3 DNA reads TGTGCCAGCAGCTTGACCGACAGGGGAACATATGGCTACACCTTC. It is translated as CASSLTDRGTYGYTF.

The chain couples TRBV2 to TRBJ1-1; no reliable D call. Germline CDR1 and CDR2: SNHLY and FYNNEI. V was trimmed by 5 bases and J by 7 bases, leaving 23 bases between them. This CDR3 comprises 16 residues. This CDR3 reads CASSPLSTRNESEAFF. For the CDR3, the DNA is TGTGCCAGCAGTCCACTATCGACCCGTAACGAGAGTGAAGCTTTCTTT. Based on the CDR3 plus reference TRBV2 and TRBJ1-1, the full variable domain is EPEVTQTPSHQVTQMGQEVILRCVPISNHLYFYWYRQILGQKVEFLVSFYNNEISEKSEIFDDQFSVERPDGSNFTLKIRSTKLEDSAMYFCASSPLSTRNESEAFFGQGTRLTVV.

This clone was picked up a small number of times. This chain connects TRBV7-9 to TRBJ2-7; TRBD2 might be the D (6 bases). Germline V gives CDR1 SEHNR, CDR2 FQNEAQ (reference sequence). Trimming removed 1 base at V and 0 bases at J, with 13 bases between. This CDR3 is 16 amino acids long. CDR3 sequence reads: CASSLGGVGSSYEQYF. In DNA form, the CDR3 reads TGTGCCAGCAGCTTAGGCGGGGTCGGCAGCTCCTACGAGCAGTACTTC.

The rearrangement uses TRBV21-1 and TRBJ2-1; whether TRBD2, the table's D call, matches the DNA was not checked. TRBV21-1 is shown as a pseudogene. CDR3 length: 14 amino acids. CDR3 DNA sequence: TGTGCCAGCAGCCCTGAGAACGGGAGAGCTGAGCAGTTCTTC. It specifies CASSPENGRAEQFF.

CDR3 DNA: TGTGCCAGCAGCGGGGCGGGACGGAGCACAGATACGCAGTATTTT. This gives the protein CASSGAGRSTDTQYF. The V gene is TRBV7-2, the J gene TRBJ2-3, with D perhaps TRBD2 (6 bases). Looked up from germline, CDR1 is SGHTA and CDR2 is FQGNSA. Trimming removed 5 bases from V and 0 bases from J, with 12 bases in between. CDR3 length equals 15 residues. Full variable domain (missing parts from reference TRBV7-2 and TRBJ2-3): GAGVSQSPSNKVTEKGKDVELRCDPISGHTALYWYRQSLGQGLEFLIYFQGNSAPDKSGLPSDRFSAERTGGSVSTLTIQRTQQEDSAVYLCASSGAGRSTDTQYFGPGTRLTVL.

V usage is TRBV19 and J usage is TRBJ2-3, with TRBD2 matching 8 bases. The CDR3 runs to 17 residues. V was clipped by 3 bases and J by 3 bases; unmatched bases: 11. Germline CDR1 and CDR2: LNHDA and SQIVND (reference sequence). Here the CDR3 reads CASSIALGGRWTDTQYF. Here the CDR3 DNA reads TGTGCCAGTAGTATCGCTCTTGGCGGGAGGTGGACAGATACGCAGTATTTT.

The V and J genes are TRBV27 and TRBJ1-5; 8 bases line up with TRBD1. The germline CDR1 and CDR2 sequences are MNHEY and SMNVEV (reference sequence). The CDR3 extends over 14 amino acids. The V gene end was trimmed by 5 bases and the J gene end by 7 bases; junction bases not matched to a gene: 7. The CDR3 nucleotides read TGTGCCAGCAGTCCACGGACAGGGTCGCAGCCCCAGCATTTT. Its translation: CASSPRTGSQPQHF.

This clone was seen more than once but under ten times. V and J are TRBV21-1 and TRBJ1-2; the table's D call TRBD1 went unverified against the DNA. TRBV21-1 is described as a pseudogene. The CDR3 is 16 amino acids. In DNA, the CDR3 is TGTGCCAGCAGCACATTCGACAGGGGTCCTTTGGGTGGCTACACCTTC. Translating it yields CASSTFDRGPLGGYTF.

The V gene is TRBV7-9, the J gene TRBJ2-5, with 10 bases matching TRBD1. The CDR3 runs 16 residues. Per the germline V gene, CDR1 is SEHNR and CDR2 is FQNEAQ (reference sequence). Trimming removed 0 bases from V and 3 bases from J; junction bases left unmatched: 4. The CDR3 DNA sequence: TGTGCCAGCAGCTTAGCGGGGACAGGGGTGAAAGAGACCCAGTACTTC. Its protein is CASSLAGTGVKETQYF.

The genes are TRBV6-9 and TRBJ1-5, with TRBD1 matching over 8 bases. Trimming at V came to 3 bases and at J to 6 bases, leaving 7 bases not matched to a gene. The CDR3 totals 15 residues. Germline assignment: CDR1 MNHGY and CDR2 SVAAGI. CDR3 loop: CASSYPRQGPQPQHF. In DNA, the CDR3 is TGTGCCAGCAGTTACCCCCGACAGGGGCCTCAGCCCCAGCATTTT.

The chain employs TRBV2 and TRBJ2-5, with a weak D call TRBD2 (6 bases). This CDR3 is 14 amino acids long. Germline CDR1 SNHLY, CDR2 FYNNEI. Trimming took off 4 bases at V and 5 bases at J, with 14 bases between the two ends. The CDR3 DNA reads as TGTGCCAGCAGTGTTCGGTTCGGAGGGGAGACCCAGTACTTC. As protein: CASSVRFGGETQYF.